The 6 T cell receptor beta chains below come from one sample, sequenced in a study of blood T cells in healthy people across ages. Through a sample-barcoded 5' primer and a J-beta primer mix, a second PCR was run for roughly 6 to 11 cycles. TCRdb called the 5' RACE reads again in MiXCR, with one record for every CDR3 protein. This table has 1.5 million to 2 million distinct CDR3 sequences, less than 50% appearing once. Sequencing was done on a sample of blood. The receptors were gathered from a woman aged 40 to 55 in good health.

The chain carries TRBV6-5 and TRBJ2-5; 8 bases fit TRBD2. The junction had 6 bases not matched to a gene; V was cut back by 5 bases and J by 4 bases. The V gene's germline CDR1 is MNHEY and CDR2 SVGAGI. The CDR3 is 14 amino acids. The DNA for the CDR3 is TGTGCCAGCAGTGGACTAGCCGCACGAGAGACCCAGTACTTC. Translation gives CASSGLAARETQYF.

The CDR3 DNA reads as TGCGCCAGCAGCCAAGATATGGGGGGGAGCTCTGGGGCCAACGTCCTGACTTTC. This codes for CASSQDMGGSSGANVLTF. The genes are TRBV4-3 and TRBJ2-6; 7 bases line up with TRBD2. Germline CDR1 LGHNA, CDR2 YSLEER. The CDR3 totals 18 residues. V dropped 0 bases and J dropped 0; count of bases not matched to a gene: 5.

CDR3 loop: CASSLRTSEYTDTQYF. Written as DNA, the CDR3 is TGCGCCAGCAGCTTGAGGACTAGCGAATACACAGATACGCAGTATTTT. The V gene is TRBV5-1, the J gene TRBJ2-3; 9 bases map to TRBD2. The CDR3 contains 16 residues. Germline V gene data show CDR1 as SGHRS and CDR2 as YFSETQ. V shed 1 base and J 2 bases; nucleotides not matched to a gene: 5.

The chain couples TRBV9 to TRBJ2-3; no clear D gene. The CDR3 is made up of 14 amino acids. Trimming left V 0 bases short and J 5 bases short, with 10 bases between. Germline CDR1 reads SGDLS; CDR2 reads YYNGEE. The CDR3 DNA follows: TGTGCCAGCAGCGTAGTTAGCTCCATAGATACGCAGTATTTT. Translation gives CASSVVSSIDTQYF.

V and J are TRBV4-1 and TRBJ1-6, with D hard to call. Trimming left V 4 bases short and J 0 bases short, with 13 bases between. This CDR3 spans 17 amino acids. Germline V gives CDR1 MGHRA, CDR2 YSYEKL. CDR3 bases: TGCGCCAGCAGCCTTTCTGAAGGCAGCTCCTATAATTCACCCCTCCACTTT. Translated: CASSLSEGSSYNSPLHF.

The chain combines TRBV7-9 with TRBJ1-1; perhaps TRBD1 as D (5 bases). Germline CDR1 is SEHNR and CDR2 is FQNEAQ (reference sequence). The CDR3 loop spans 14 amino acids. Trimming took off 5 bases at V and 7 bases at J, with 17 bases between the two ends. The CDR3 is CASSPVVTGGEAFF. The CDR3 DNA sequence: TGTGCCAGCAGCCCAGTTGTGACGGGGGGTGAAGCTTTCTTT. Full variable domain (outside the CDR3, taken from reference TRBV7-9 and TRBJ1-1): DTGVSQNPRHKITKRGQNVTFRCDPISEHNRLYWYRQTLGQGPEFLTYFQNEAQLEKSRLLSDRFSAERPKGSFSTLEIQRTEQGDSAMYLCASSPVVTGGEAFFGQGTRLTVV.